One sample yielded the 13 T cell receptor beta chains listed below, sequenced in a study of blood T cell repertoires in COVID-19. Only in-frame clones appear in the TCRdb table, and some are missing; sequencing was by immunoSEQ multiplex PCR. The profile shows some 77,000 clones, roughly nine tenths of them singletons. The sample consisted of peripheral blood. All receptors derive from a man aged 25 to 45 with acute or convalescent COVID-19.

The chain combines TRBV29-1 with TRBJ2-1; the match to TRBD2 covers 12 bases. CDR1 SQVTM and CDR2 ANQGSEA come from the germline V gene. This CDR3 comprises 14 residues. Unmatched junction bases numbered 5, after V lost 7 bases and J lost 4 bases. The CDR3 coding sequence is TGCAGCGCTCGTCTAGCGGGAGGGTACAATGAGCAGTTCTTC. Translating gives CSARLAGGYNEQFF.

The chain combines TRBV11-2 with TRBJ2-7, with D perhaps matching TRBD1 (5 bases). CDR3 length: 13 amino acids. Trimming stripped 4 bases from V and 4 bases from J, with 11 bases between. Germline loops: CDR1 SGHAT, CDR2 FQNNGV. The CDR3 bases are TGTGCCAGCAGCTATAGGGGTTCTTACGAGCAGTACTTC. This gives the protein CASSYRGSYEQYF.

The CDR3 loop reads CASSTGPYEQYF. The CDR3 region has the DNA TGTGCCAGCAGCACAGGCCCCTACGAGCAGTACTTC. The chain carries TRBV6-2 or TRBV6-3 and TRBJ2-7; possibly TRBD1 for D (5 bases). Germline V gene data show CDR1 as MNHEY and CDR2 as SVGEGT. CDR3 length: 12 amino acids. The V gene lost 6 bases and the J gene lost 2 bases, with 8 bases spanning the gap.

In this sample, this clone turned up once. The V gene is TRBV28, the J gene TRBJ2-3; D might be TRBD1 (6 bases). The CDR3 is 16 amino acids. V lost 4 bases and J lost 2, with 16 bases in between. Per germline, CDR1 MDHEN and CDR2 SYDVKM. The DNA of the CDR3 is TGTGCCAGCAGTTCTACAGGGCTCGGGCTCACAGATACGCAGTATTTT. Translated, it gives CASSSTGLGLTDTQYF.

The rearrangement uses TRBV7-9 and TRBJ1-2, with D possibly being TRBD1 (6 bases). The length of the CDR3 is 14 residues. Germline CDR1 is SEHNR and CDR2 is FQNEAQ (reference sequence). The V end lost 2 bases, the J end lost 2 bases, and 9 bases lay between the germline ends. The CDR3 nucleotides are TGTGCCAGCAGCTTATCCGGGACAAACTATGGCTACACCTTC. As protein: CASSLSGTNYGYTF.

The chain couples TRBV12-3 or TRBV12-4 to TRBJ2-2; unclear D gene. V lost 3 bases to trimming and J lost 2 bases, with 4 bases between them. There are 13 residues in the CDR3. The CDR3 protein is CASSLSNTGELFF. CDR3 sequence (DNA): TGTGCCAGCAGTTTGAGTAACACCGGGGAGCTGTTTTTT.

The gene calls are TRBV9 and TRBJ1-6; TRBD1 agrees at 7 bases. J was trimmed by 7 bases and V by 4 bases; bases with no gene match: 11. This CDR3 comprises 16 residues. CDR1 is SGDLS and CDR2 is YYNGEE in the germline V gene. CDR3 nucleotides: TGTGCCAGCAGCCCCACCCCGGGACAGAAAAATTCACCCCTCCACTTT. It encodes CASSPTPGQKNSPLHF.

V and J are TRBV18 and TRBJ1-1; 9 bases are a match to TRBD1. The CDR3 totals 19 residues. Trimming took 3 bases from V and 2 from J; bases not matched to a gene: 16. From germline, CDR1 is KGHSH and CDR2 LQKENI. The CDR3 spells CASSPYTLRDREQNTEAFF. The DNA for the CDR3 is TGTGCCAGCTCACCCTACACGCTACGGGACAGGGAGCAAAACACTGAAGCTTTCTTT.

CDR3 amino acids: CASSDVGVGEKLFF. The DNA of the CDR3 is TGTGCCAGCAGTGACGTAGGGGTGGGAGAAAAACTGTTTTTT. The chain couples TRBV2 to TRBJ1-4, with D possibly TRBD1 on 5 matching bases. V was cut by 3 bases and J by 8 bases, with 13 bases left in between. This CDR3 has 14 amino acids. Germline assignment: CDR1 SNHLY and CDR2 FYNNEI.

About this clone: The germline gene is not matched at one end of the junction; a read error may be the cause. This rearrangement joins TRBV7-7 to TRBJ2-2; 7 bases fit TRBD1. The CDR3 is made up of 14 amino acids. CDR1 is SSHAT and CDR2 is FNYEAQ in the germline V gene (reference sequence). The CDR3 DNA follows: TGTGCTAGCAGCAGACAGGGGAACACCGGGGAGCTGTTTTTT. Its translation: CASSRQGNTGELFF.

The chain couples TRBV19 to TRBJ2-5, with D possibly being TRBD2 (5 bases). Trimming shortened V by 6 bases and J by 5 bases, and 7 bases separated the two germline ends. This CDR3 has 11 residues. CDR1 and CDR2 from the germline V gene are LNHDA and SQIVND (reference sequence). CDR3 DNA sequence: TGTGCCAGTAGATCGGGGGAGACCCAGTACTTC. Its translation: CASRSGETQYF.

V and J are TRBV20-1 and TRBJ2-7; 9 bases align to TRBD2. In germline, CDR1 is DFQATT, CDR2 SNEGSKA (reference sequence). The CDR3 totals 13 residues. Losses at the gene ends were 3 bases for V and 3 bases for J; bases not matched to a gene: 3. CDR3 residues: CSASWTSDYEQYF. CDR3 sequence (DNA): TGCAGTGCTAGTTGGACTAGCGACTACGAGCAGTACTTC.

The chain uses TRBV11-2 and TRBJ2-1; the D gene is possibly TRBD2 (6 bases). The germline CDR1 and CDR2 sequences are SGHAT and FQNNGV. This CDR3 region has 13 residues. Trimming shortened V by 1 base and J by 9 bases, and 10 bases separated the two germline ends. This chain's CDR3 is CASSLAGVAEQFF. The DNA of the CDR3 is TGTGCCAGCAGCTTAGCGGGAGTTGCTGAGCAGTTCTTC.